Shown below are 29 T cell receptor beta chains from a single sample sequenced in a study of identical twins. TCRdb redid the calling of the 5' RACE reads with MiXCR, one entry per CDR3 protein. Among about 530,000 distinct CDR3 sequences, roughly 15% were seen once, and the ten largest hold roughly 0.4%. The same specimen was also included in a second study, on yellow fever vaccine responses in identical twins.

The sequenced sample was CD4+ T cells sorted from blood. The receptors come from a woman aged 18-29 years in good health.

As regards this clonotype: The germline gene is not matched at one end of the junction; a read error may be the cause. This chain links TRBV3-1 with TRBJ2-1, with 15 bases matching TRBD2. Germline CDR1 is LGHDT and CDR2 is YNNKEL (reference sequence). CDR3 length: 17 residues. The DNA for the CDR3 is TGTGCCTGCAGCGGAGGACTAGCGGGAGGGCCAGCCAATGAGCAGTTCTTC. Its protein is CACSGGLAGGPANEQFF.

The chain combines TRBV3-1 with TRBJ2-2, with TRBD1 matching 9 bases. Germline V gene data show CDR1 as LGHDT and CDR2 as YNNKEL (reference sequence). V lost 7 bases to trimming and J lost 7 bases; unmatched junction nucleotides: 7. There are 14 residues in the CDR3. In DNA, the CDR3 is TGTGCCAGCACGATACAGGGGGCTGGCGGGGAGCTGTTTTTT. It is translated as CASTIQGAGGELFF.

This clonotype was detected only a few times. The genes are TRBV10-2 and TRBJ2-7; 7 bases fit TRBD2. The germline V gene has CDR1 WSHSY and CDR2 SAAADI. V was clipped by 8 bases and J by 5 bases; unmatched bases: 3. The CDR3 spans 11 residues. The CDR3 DNA reads TGCGCCAGCGGACTAGTAAACGAGCAGTACTTC. Amino acids: CASGLVNEQYF.

The CDR3 spells CASSSPLGQSYEQYF. Written as DNA, the CDR3 is TGTGCCAGCAGTTCACCGTTGGGACAGAGCTACGAGCAGTACTTC. V is TRBV28 and J is TRBJ2-7; 7 nucleotides agree with TRBD1. The J segment lost 3 bases and the V segment lost 4 bases, leaving 9 bases of the junction unmatched. CDR1 is MDHEN and CDR2 is SYDVKM in the germline V gene. The CDR3 is made up of 15 amino acids.

CDR3 residues: CASSLVGQGFNEQFF. CDR3 in DNA: TGCGCCAGCAGCTTGGTGGGACAGGGCTTCAATGAGCAGTTCTTC. The chain couples TRBV5-1 to TRBJ2-1; 9 bases match TRBD1. CDR3 length: 15 residues. With 0 bases clipped from V and 6 bases from J, the junction kept 4 bases outside the gene matches. Germline V gene sequence: CDR1 SGHRS, CDR2 YFSETQ.

The chain carries TRBV28 and TRBJ2-7; unclear D gene. V lost 4 bases and J lost 2, with 12 bases in between. CDR1 is MDHEN, CDR2 SYDVKM, per germline. The CDR3 loop spans 14 amino acids. CDR3: CASSSNYRAYEQYF. The CDR3, as DNA: TGTGCCAGCAGTTCCAATTATAGGGCCTACGAGCAGTACTTC.

The CDR3 nucleotides are TGCAGTGCTAGGTCAGCTGCGGGGGCCCGGACTCTAAACATTCAGTACTTC. Protein sequence: CSARSAAGARTLNIQYF. The rearrangement links TRBV20-1 to TRBJ2-4; a weak D match, TRBD2 (7 bases). This CDR3 has 17 residues. V was pared by 3 bases and J by 6 bases, with 24 bases between. Germline values: CDR1 DFQATT, CDR2 SNEGSKA (reference sequence).

This sequence joins TRBV3-1 and TRBJ2-7; D ambiguous. V was clipped by 1 base and J by 1 base, with 8 bases between them. The V gene's germline CDR1 is LGHDT and CDR2 YNNKEL (reference sequence). The CDR3 loop spans 14 amino acids. The CDR3 protein is CASSQVVQSYEQYF. The CDR3 nucleotides read TGTGCCAGCAGCCAAGTTGTACAGTCCTACGAGCAGTACTTC.

The V and J genes are TRBV15 and TRBJ2-2, with D perhaps TRBD1 (5 bases). Germline CDR1 reads LNHNV; CDR2 reads YYDKDF (reference sequence). The CDR3 runs 13 residues. Trimming shortened V by 1 base and J by 6 bases, and 6 bases separated the two germline ends. The CDR3 region is CATSRGGPGELFF. The DNA for the CDR3 is TGTGCCACCAGCAGAGGGGGCCCCGGGGAGCTGTTTTTT.

In this sample, this clonotype turned up a few times. The chain combines TRBV5-1 with TRBJ2-5; either TRBD1 or TRBD2 may fit D (5 bases each). CDR1 and CDR2 (germline): SGHRS, YFSETQ. The V end was cut by 4 bases, the J end by 1 base, with 17 bases between. The CDR3 totals 16 residues. This chain's CDR3 is CASSLALGESQETQYF. The CDR3 coding sequence is TGCGCCAGCAGCCTAGCATTAGGGGAGAGCCAAGAGACCCAGTACTTC.

The CDR3 DNA is TGCAGTGCTAGAGAGACAGGGATAGGTAATAATTCACCCCTCCACTTT. Protein sequence: CSARETGIGNNSPLHF. The chain combines TRBV20-1 with TRBJ1-6, with 7 bases fitting TRBD1. This CDR3 contains 16 residues. Germline loops: CDR1 DFQATT, CDR2 SNEGSKA (reference sequence). The V segment lost 0 bases and the J segment 5 bases; nucleotides outside the gene matches: 7.

Note on this clonotype: At one boundary the junction diverges from the germline segment, which might be a read error. The V gene is TRBV20-1, the J gene TRBJ1-4, with D uncertain. The CDR3 has 13 residues. Per germline, CDR1 DFQATT and CDR2 SNEGSKA (reference sequence). The CDR3 region is CSAGTGVNEELFF. The CDR3, as DNA: TGCAGTGCTGGAACTGGGGTTAATGAAGAACTGTTTTTT.

This clonotype was recorded a few times. J is TRBJ2-2 and V is TRBV5-1; D call uncertain. V dropped 0 bases and J dropped 1 base, with 7 bases sitting between them. This CDR3 has 15 residues. Germline CDR1 reads SGHRS; CDR2 reads YFSETQ. CDR3 sequence: CASSLDPLNTGELFF. In nucleotides, the CDR3 is TGCGCCAGCAGCTTGGACCCCTTGAACACCGGGGAGCTGTTTTTT.

This sequence joins TRBV12-5 and TRBJ1-1; 8 nucleotides line up with TRBD1. This CDR3 has 14 residues. J was trimmed by 1 base and V by 5 bases; bases with no gene match: 3. Germline values: CDR1 LGHNT, CDR2 FRNRAP. CDR3 sequence reads: CASGPGQGNTEAFF. The CDR3 DNA is TGTGCTAGTGGTCCCGGACAGGGGAACACTGAAGCTTTCTTT.

The chain combines TRBV6-1 with TRBJ2-1, with 13 bases lining up with TRBD2. The germline gives CDR1 MNHNS, CDR2 SASEGT. The CDR3 loop spans 15 amino acids. The trim removed 6 bases at V and 8 bases at J, leaving 7 bases unmatched. CDR3 DNA: TGTGCCAGCAGGCGACTAGCGGGAGGTGGGGATGAGCAGTTCTTC. It is translated as CASRRLAGGGDEQFF.

This clonotype was counted ten times or more. The chain combines TRBV24-1 with TRBJ1-1; 7 nucleotides match TRBD1. The V and J ends lost 2 bases and 7 bases, in that order; junction bases with no gene match: 3. This CDR3 region has 13 residues. Germline V gene sequence: CDR1 KGHDR, CDR2 SFDVKD. The CDR3 loop is CATSDYRGGEAFF. The DNA of the CDR3 is TGTGCCACCAGTGATTACAGGGGTGGTGAAGCTTTCTTT.

The CDR3 DNA sequence: TGTGCCAGCAGCCACTGGGGTCGGGGTAGCTACAATGAGCAGTTCTTC. Translating gives CASSHWGRGSYNEQFF. The gene calls are TRBV3-1 and TRBJ2-1, with D tentatively TRBD2 (5 bases). With 3 bases removed from V and 3 bases from J, the gap between germline ends came to 15 bases. The CDR3 is made up of 16 amino acids. CDR1 LGHDT and CDR2 YNNKEL come from the germline V gene (reference sequence).

The chain combines TRBV6-5 with TRBJ1-5, with no clear D. V lost 2 bases and J 3 bases, leaving 8 bases between the germline ends. This CDR3 region has 14 residues. Germline values: CDR1 MNHEY, CDR2 SVGAGI. CDR3 in amino acids: CASSYLRDNQPQHF. The CDR3 bases are TGTGCCAGCAGTTACCTTAGGGACAATCAGCCCCAGCATTTT.

This clonotype has only a few counts. The gene calls are TRBV7-9 and TRBJ1-6; D is undetermined. This CDR3 is built from 15 residues. Germline assignment: CDR1 SEHNR and CDR2 FQNEAQ (reference sequence). V was clipped by 0 bases and J by 4 bases, with 7 bases between them. The CDR3 loop is CASSLADGYNSPLHF. The CDR3 coding sequence is TGTGCCAGCAGCTTAGCGGACGGGTATAATTCACCCCTCCACTTT.

The V gene is TRBV2, the J gene TRBJ2-2, with D possibly being TRBD1 or TRBD2 (5 bases each). Germline V gene lookup returns CDR1 SNHLY and CDR2 FYNNEI. The V and J ends lost 8 bases and 2 bases respectively, with 15 bases between them. The CDR3 covers 15 residues. The CDR3 reads CASEALGVNTGELFF. CDR3 nucleotides: TGTGCCAGCGAGGCGCTGGGGGTTAACACCGGGGAGCTGTTTTTT.

This clonotype showed up just a few times. The CDR3 reads CASLTSGYNEQFF. CDR3 nucleotide sequence: TGTGCCAGCCTCACTAGCGGGTACAATGAGCAGTTCTTC. The chain is built from TRBV12-3 or TRBV12-4 and TRBJ2-1; 9 bases agree with TRBD2. This CDR3 region has 13 residues. Trimming took 8 bases from V and 4 from J; bases not matched to a gene: 3.

This clonotype was seen a handful of times. This chain uses TRBV2 with TRBJ1-5, with unresolved D. The CDR3 runs 14 residues. V was shortened by 3 bases and J by 2 bases, with 8 bases between the two germline ends. CDR1 is SNHLY and CDR2 is FYNNEI in the germline V gene. CDR3: CASSEGWGNQPQHF. CDR3 coding DNA: TGTGCCAGCAGTGAGGGCTGGGGCAATCAGCCCCAGCATTTT.

The chain combines TRBV20-1 with TRBJ2-7, with 9 nucleotides matching TRBD1. The V gene end was trimmed by 5 bases and the J gene end by 3 bases; junction bases not matched to a gene: 5. The CDR3 runs 13 residues. Germline V gene data show CDR1 as DFQATT and CDR2 as SNEGSKA (reference sequence). The CDR3 reads CSAPGQGLYEQYF. The DNA for the CDR3 is TGCAGTGCTCCGGGACAGGGACTCTACGAGCAGTACTTC.

CDR3 in amino acids: CASSLLALGVYNEQFF. Here the CDR3 DNA reads TGTGCCAGCAGTTTACTGGCCCTGGGGGTTTACAATGAGCAGTTCTTC. The chain is built from TRBV27 and TRBJ2-1; D may be TRBD1 or TRBD2 (5 bases each). V lost 2 bases and J 4 bases, leaving 15 bases between the germline ends. This CDR3 contains 16 residues. Germline CDR1 reads MNHEY; CDR2 reads SMNVEV (reference sequence).

This clonotype was observed a handful of times. The gene calls are TRBV14 and TRBJ1-1; D perhaps matches TRBD1 (5 bases). The CDR3 is made up of 14 amino acids. V lost 1 base, J lost 4 bases, and 10 bases lay in between. CDR1 and CDR2 from the germline V gene are SGHDN and FVKESK. CDR3 coding DNA: TGTGCCAGCAGCCAAGGGCCCGGGGCCACTGAAGCTTTCTTT. This translates into CASSQGPGATEAFF.

The J gene is TRBJ2-3, the V gene TRBV19; perhaps TRBD2 as D (6 bases). Trimming pared 4 bases from V and 1 base from J, leaving 15 bases between. The CDR3 has 16 residues. Germline V lookup: CDR1 LNHDA, CDR2 SQIVND (reference sequence). CDR3 sequence reads: CASSKGLASGTDTQYF. Written as DNA, the CDR3 is TGTGCCAGTAGTAAAGGTTTGGCTAGCGGCACAGATACGCAGTATTTT.

The gene calls are TRBV20-1 and TRBJ2-3; D is possibly TRBD2 (5 bases). This CDR3 is 14 amino acids long. Germline V gene data show CDR1 as DFQATT and CDR2 as SNEGSKA (reference sequence). Trimming pared 0 bases from V and 5 bases from J, leaving 12 bases between. The CDR3 spells CSAREPGRGDTQYF. For the CDR3, the DNA is TGCAGTGCTAGAGAACCTGGACGGGGAGATACGCAGTATTTT.

The sample holds a few counts of this clonotype. The chain employs TRBV7-3 and TRBJ2-2; TRBD1 matches 8 bases. Unmatched junction bases numbered 3, after V lost 5 bases and J lost 7 bases. The CDR3 extends over 13 amino acids. The germline V gene encodes CDR1 SGHTA and CDR2 FQGTGA. The chain's CDR3 is CASSPGGFGELFF. DNA of the CDR3: TGTGCCAGCAGCCCAGGGGGCTTCGGGGAGCTGTTTTTT.

The chain is built from TRBV27 and TRBJ2-3; TRBD1 is a possible D gene (5 bases). The CDR3 runs 17 residues. V shed 2 bases and J shed 1 base, with 16 bases lying between them. Germline-derived CDR1 and CDR2 are MNHEY and SMNVEV (reference sequence). CDR3 sequence: CASSLLAQGWRTDTQYF. CDR3 DNA: TGTGCCAGCAGTTTACTTGCGCAGGGATGGCGCACAGATACGCAGTATTTT.